One sample yielded the 26 T cell receptor beta chains listed below, sequenced in a study of OX40 agonist ivuxolimab in advanced cancers. Generated by immunoSEQ multiplex PCR, the TCRdb table keeps only in-frame clones and is missing some. This sample has approximately 64,000 clones, with around 90% found just once. Sequencing used CD4+ or CD8+ T cells sorted from blood, obtained in a trial of the OX40 agonist ivuxolimab. Receptor source: an adult with an advanced solid tumor such as melanoma, head and neck, liver or kidney cancer.

The chain has TRBV7-3 and TRBJ2-5; 12 bases line up with TRBD2. The CDR3 is 14 residues long. Losses at the gene ends were 5 bases for V and 7 bases for J; bases not matched to a gene: 5. Germline-derived CDR1 and CDR2 are SGHTA and FQGTGA. This CDR3 reads CASSQTSGSGTQYF. The CDR3 region has the DNA TGTGCCAGCAGCCAGACTAGCGGGAGCGGGACCCAGTACTTC. Full variable domain (rest looked up from reference TRBV7-3 and TRBJ2-5): GAGVSQTPSNKVTEKGKYVELRCDPISGHTALYWYRQSLGQGPEFLIYFQGTGAADDSGLPNDRFFAVRPEGSVSTLKIQRTERGDSAVYLCASSQTSGSGTQYFGPGTRLLVL.

V and J are TRBV19 and TRBJ2-5; D might be TRBD2 (5 bases). The CDR3 is 13 residues long. CDR1 and CDR2 (germline): LNHDA, SQIVND (reference sequence). V lost 8 bases and J 0 bases, leaving 10 bases between the germline ends. CDR3 coding DNA: TGTGCCAGTGGAGGAAGCGACCAAGAGACCCAGTACTTC. This sequence encodes CASGGSDQETQYF.

The chain employs TRBV7-9 and TRBJ1-1, with D unresolved. Germline CDR1 reads SEHNR; CDR2 reads FQNEAQ (reference sequence). This CDR3 contains 13 residues. The germline V and J ends were trimmed by 5 bases and 3 bases, with 10 bases remaining between them. The CDR3 bases are TGTGCCAGCAGCGCACTTTGGGACACTGAAGCTTTCTTT. It codes for CASSALWDTEAFF.

This sequence joins TRBV6-5 and TRBJ2-7; 7 bases align to TRBD2. The length of the CDR3 is 14 residues. Germline lookup yields CDR1 MNHEY and CDR2 SVGAGI. The V segment lost 0 bases and the J segment 2 bases; nucleotides outside the gene matches: 1. This CDR3 is CASSYSTSAYEQYF. DNA for the CDR3: TGTGCCAGCAGTTACTCTACTAGCGCCTACGAGCAGTACTTC.

CDR3 amino acids: CASSLGEGHTQYF. DNA of the CDR3: TGTGCCAGCAGCTTAGGCGAGGGCCATACGCAGTATTTT. The chain joins TRBV11-3 to TRBJ2-3, with D possibly TRBD2 on 5 matching bases. Germline V lookup: CDR1 SGHNT, CDR2 YENEEA. This CDR3 comprises 13 residues. V lost 1 base to trimming and J lost 7 bases, with 9 bases between them. The full variable domain, with the rest looked up from reference TRBV11-3 and TRBJ2-3, is EAGVVQSPRYKIIEKKQPVAFWCNPISGHNTLYWYLQNLGQGPELLIRYENEEAVDDSQLPKDRFSAERLKGVDSTLKIQPAELGDSAVYLCASSLGEGHTQYFGPGTRLTVL.

This clone was seen just once. The J gene is TRBJ2-5, the V gene TRBV16; maybe TRBD2 (5 bases). The length of the CDR3 is 14 residues. V was clipped by 5 bases and J by 7 bases, with 17 bases between them. CDR1 is KGHSY and CDR2 is FQNENV in the germline V gene. CDR3 coding DNA: TGTGCCAGCAGCAGTTTTGGACCCGAGGGGACCCAGTACTTC. This sequence encodes CASSSFGPEGTQYF.

V and J are TRBV10-3 and TRBJ1-1; 7 nucleotides match TRBD1. The CDR3 has 15 amino acids. The germline V gene has CDR1 ENHRY and CDR2 SYGVKD. After removal of 0 bases from V and 4 bases from J, the junction contained 5 bases not matched to a gene. CDR3 sequence (DNA): TGTGCCATCAGTGAGTCTACAGGGGAAGTCACTGAAGCTTTCTTT. This gives the protein CAISESTGEVTEAFF.

This clone was counted a single time. The V call is TRBV19, the J call TRBJ1-5; the D gene is possibly TRBD1 (6 bases). Looked up from germline, CDR1 is LNHDA and CDR2 is SQIVND (reference sequence). The CDR3 sequence is 17 residues long. Deletions cut 5 bases from V and 9 bases from J, with 26 bases between. CDR3 coding DNA: TGTGCCAGTAGTTTCCTCCCAGGGGTGGTGGACCTAAGGCCCCAGCATTTT. Translated: CASSFLPGVVDLRPQHF.

This rearrangement joins TRBV6-5 to TRBJ2-7, with 7 bases aligning to TRBD2. Germline values: CDR1 MNHEY, CDR2 SVGAGI. The V gene end was trimmed by 5 bases and the J gene end by 2 bases; junction bases not matched to a gene: 6. CDR3 size: 14 residues. This chain's CDR3 is CASSHIAGAYEQYF. The CDR3 bases are TGTGCCAGCAGTCATATAGCGGGCGCCTACGAGCAGTACTTC.

J is TRBJ2-7 and V is TRBV6-1; 9 nucleotides align to TRBD1. The CDR3 covers 13 residues. Germline V gene lookup returns CDR1 MNHNS and CDR2 SASEGT. V was clipped by 6 bases and J by 4 bases; unmatched bases: 4. CDR3 sequence: CASRGTGSYEQYF. The CDR3 DNA follows: TGTGCCAGCAGGGGGACAGGGTCGTACGAGCAGTACTTC.

The sample holds one count of this clone. This chain joins TRBV30 and TRBJ2-1, with D perhaps TRBD2 (5 bases). With 2 bases removed from V and 9 bases from J, the gap between germline ends came to 11 bases. CDR1 is GTSNPN, CDR2 SVGIG, per germline (reference sequence). The CDR3 has 12 residues. The CDR3 region has the DNA TGTGCCTGGAGTACGACTAAGTCTGAGCAGTTCTTC. Its translation: CAWSTTKSEQFF.

The gene calls are TRBV6-5 and TRBJ2-5; D call uncertain. CDR1 and CDR2 (germline): MNHEY, SVGAGI. With 0 bases removed from V and 0 bases from J, the gap between germline ends came to 8 bases. The CDR3 has 15 residues. The CDR3 bases are TGTGCCAGCAGTTACTCATTCGGGTACCAAGAGACCCAGTACTTC. Translation: CASSYSFGYQETQYF.

This chain uses TRBV7-2 with TRBJ1-1; 8 bases map to TRBD1. This CDR3 is 14 amino acids long. Losses at the gene ends were 5 bases for V and 0 bases for J; bases not matched to a gene: 2. In germline, CDR1 is SGHTA, CDR2 FQGNSA. CDR3 residues: CASSATGVNTEAFF. CDR3 nucleotides: TGTGCCAGCAGCGCGACAGGGGTGAACACTGAAGCTTTCTTT.

This chain uses TRBV28 with TRBJ2-7, with TRBD2 identical over 7 bases. Germline values: CDR1 MDHEN, CDR2 SYDVKM. V was pared by 4 bases and J by 4 bases, with 13 bases of the junction left unmatched. CDR3 length: 16 residues. CDR3 loop: CASSSPSGATFYEQYF. The DNA for the CDR3 is TGTGCCAGCAGTTCGCCTAGCGGCGCAACATTTTACGAGCAGTACTTC. Based on the CDR3 plus reference TRBV28 and TRBJ2-7, the full variable domain is DVKVTQSSRYLVKRTGEKVFLECVQDMDHENMFWYRQDPGLGLRLIYFSYDVKMKEKGDIPEGYSVSREKKERFSLILESASTNQTSMYLCASSSPSGATFYEQYFGPGTRLTVT.

V gene TRBV7-9 combines with J gene TRBJ1-4; TRBD1 matches 7 bases. Per germline, CDR1 SEHNR and CDR2 FQNEAQ (reference sequence). V lost 11 bases to trimming and J lost 5 bases; unmatched junction nucleotides: 8. This CDR3 has 13 amino acids. CDR3 in amino acids: CAWPGQQNEKLFF. In DNA form, the CDR3 reads TGTGCCTGGCCGGGACAGCAAAATGAAAAACTGTTTTTT.

J is TRBJ2-5 and V is TRBV28; 10 bases agree with TRBD2. The CDR3 totals 15 residues. J was trimmed by 0 bases and V by 4 bases; bases with no gene match: 2. Germline V CDR1 and CDR2: MDHEN, SYDVKM. The CDR3 reads CASSSLAGDQETQYF. CDR3 nucleotides: TGTGCCAGCAGTTCCCTAGCGGGAGACCAAGAGACCCAGTACTTC.

The V gene is TRBV19, the J gene TRBJ2-3; TRBD2 is a possible D gene (5 bases). The germline CDR1 and CDR2 sequences are LNHDA and SQIVND (reference sequence). The V end lost 8 bases, the J end lost 3 bases, and 12 bases lay between the germline ends. This CDR3 comprises 13 residues. The CDR3: CASAGEVTDTQYF. CDR3 DNA sequence: TGTGCCAGTGCCGGGGAAGTAACAGATACGCAGTATTTT. The entire variable domain, with the rest obtained from reference TRBV19 and TRBJ2-3, is as follows: DGGITQSPKYLFRKEGQNVTLSCEQNLNHDAMYWYRQDPGQGLRLIYYSQIVNDFQKGDIAEGYSVSREKKESFPLTVTSAQKNPTAFYLCASAGEVTDTQYFGPGTRLTVL.

The chain is built from TRBV4-3 and TRBJ2-3; 8 bases agree with TRBD2. CDR3 size: 16 residues. Germline trimming cut 0 bases from V and 4 bases from J; bases unmatched to any gene: 6. Germline V CDR1 and CDR2: LGHNA, YSLEER. CDR3 nucleotide sequence: TGCGCCAGCAGCCAAGAGTTAGCGGGAATGTCAGATACGCAGTATTTT. This gives the protein CASSQELAGMSDTQYF.

This chain connects TRBV27 to TRBJ1-2; 10 bases line up with TRBD1. CDR1 MNHEY and CDR2 SMNVEV come from the germline V gene (reference sequence). V shed 5 bases, J shed 7 bases, and the junction held 7 bases outside the gene matches. The CDR3 runs 14 residues. The DNA for the CDR3 is TGTGCCAGCAGTAGACAGGGGGCTGAGGGTGGCTACACCTTC. It specifies CASSRQGAEGGYTF.

CDR3 loop: CASSKALAGGYEQYF. The CDR3, as DNA: TGCGCCAGCAGCAAAGCGCTAGCGGGTGGCTACGAGCAGTACTTC. The chain couples TRBV5-1 to TRBJ2-7, with 8 bases fitting TRBD2. This CDR3 is built from 15 residues. J was trimmed by 3 bases and V by 4 bases; bases with no gene match: 9. Germline CDR1 is SGHRS and CDR2 is YFSETQ. The variable domain in full, with the rest retrieved from reference TRBV5-1 and TRBJ2-7, is KAGVTQTPRYLIKTRGQQVTLSCSPISGHRSVSWYQQTPGQGLQFLFEYFSETQRNKGNFPGRFSGRQFSNSRSEMNVSTLELGDSALYLCASSKALAGGYEQYFGPGTRLTVT.

J is TRBJ2-7 and V is TRBV7-2; D not certain. The CDR3 spans 14 residues. Trimming pared 1 base from V and 4 bases from J, leaving 11 bases between. CDR1 is SGHTA and CDR2 is FQGNSA in the germline V gene. In nucleotides, the CDR3 is TGTGCCAGCAGCTTAGTGAGTCTGAGTTACGAGCAGTACTTC. Encoded protein: CASSLVSLSYEQYF. Drawing the rest from reference TRBV7-2 and TRBJ2-7, the complete variable domain is GAGVSQSPSNKVTEKGKDVELRCDPISGHTALYWYRQSLGQGLEFLIYFQGNSAPDKSGLPSDRFSAERTGGSVSTLTIQRTQQEDSAVYLCASSLVSLSYEQYFGPGTRLTVT.

The chain joins TRBV27 to TRBJ1-5; unclear D gene. The V gene lost 0 bases and the J gene lost 7 bases, with 7 bases spanning the gap. The germline CDR1 and CDR2 sequences are MNHEY and SMNVEV (reference sequence). The CDR3 is 13 residues long. For the CDR3, the DNA is TGTGCCAGCAGTTTATCAAGGGAGCAGCCCCAGCATTTT. As protein: CASSLSREQPQHF.

The V and J genes are TRBV29-1 and TRBJ2-7; D is tentatively TRBD1 or TRBD2 (5 bases each). The CDR3 has 12 residues. V was pared by 3 bases and J by 3 bases, with 9 bases between. The germline gives CDR1 SQVTM, CDR2 ANQGSEA. CDR3 amino acids: CSVEAGGYEQYF. CDR3 in DNA: TGCAGCGTTGAGGCTGGGGGCTACGAGCAGTACTTC.

The V and J genes are TRBV19 and TRBJ1-5; 7 bases agree with TRBD1. Per germline, CDR1 LNHDA and CDR2 SQIVND (reference sequence). This CDR3 has 14 residues. V lost 6 bases to trimming and J lost 6 bases; unmatched junction nucleotides: 8. CDR3 DNA: TGTGCCAGTAGCAAACAGGGGCCGAGTCAGCCCCAGCATTTT. It is translated as CASSKQGPSQPQHF. Supplemented by reference TRBV19 and TRBJ1-5, the full variable domain reads DGGITQSPKYLFRKEGQNVTLSCEQNLNHDAMYWYRQDPGQGLRLIYYSQIVNDFQKGDIAEGYSVSREKKESFPLTVTSAQKNPTAFYLCASSKQGPSQPQHFGDGTRLSIL.

J is TRBJ1-1 and V is TRBV11-2; 7 bases match TRBD1. V lost 1 base and J lost 5; bases outside the gene matches: 1. Germline V CDR1 and CDR2: SGHAT, FQNNGV. There are 13 residues in the CDR3. As DNA, the CDR3 is TGTGCCAGCAGCTTAGCAGGGGGGACTGAAGCTTTCTTT. Translation: CASSLAGGTEAFF.

The chain employs TRBV5-5 and TRBJ2-7; D is uncertain. CDR3 length equals 12 residues. Germline assignment: CDR1 SGHKS and CDR2 YYEKEE (reference sequence). Trimming took off 1 base at V and 6 bases at J, with 8 bases between the two ends. The CDR3 sequence: CASSLTSSEQYF. The CDR3 DNA is TGTGCCAGCAGCTTGACAAGCTCCGAGCAGTACTTC.